This TCR beta chain was profiled in a study of T cell responses to AZD1222 COVID-19 vaccine. About the study: Investigators merged groups given second doses at roughly 4 or roughly 12 weeks. General study points: CD4 TCRs associated with vaccination spanned spike, dominating at 160-218 and 743-854. It was only 6 or 7 AZD1222 recipients who were seropositive at baseline. Females outnumbered males among donors, who were mostly white British; clonal diversity was possibly underestimated.

The table came from immunoSEQ multiplex PCR; TCRdb's copy has only in-frame clones and leaves some out. This repertoire shows some 150,000 clones, under 95% found once; its top ten account for around 5%. A remark on this clone: Its antigen is not identified.

The CDR3 length is 15 residues. V lost 4 bases to trimming and J lost 4 bases; unmatched junction nucleotides: 5. The V gene's germline CDR1 is MDHEN and CDR2 SYDVKM. This receptor was identified in an adult in good health. The chain is built from TRBV28 and TRBJ2-1, with 9 bases that match TRBD1. The sequenced sample was peripheral blood, obtained on day 0 of AZD1222 vaccination. CDR3 bases: TGTGCCAGCAGTTCCCCCGGGACAGGGTACAATGAGCAGTTCTTC. The encoded protein is CASSSPGTGYNEQFF. Drawing the rest from reference TRBV28 and TRBJ2-1, the complete variable domain is DVKVTQSSRYLVKRTGEKVFLECVQDMDHENMFWYRQDPGLGLRLIYFSYDVKMKEKGDIPEGYSVSREKKERFSLILESASTNQTSMYLCASSSPGTGYNEQFFGPGTRLTVL.